The source of this T cell receptor (beta chain) is a study of vaccination and CD4 T cells after COVID-19. As for the study in general: Researchers treated control cultures with a CEFX pool, an HIV-1 Nef pool, or no peptide.

As regards this clonotype: Its specificity is unknown.

The Oncomine TCR Beta short-read assay sequenced DNA from cultured CD4+ T cells. TCRdb analysed the PCR reads with MiXCR anew, one entry per CDR3 protein. The sample lists fewer than 15,000 distinct CDR3 sequences; just under 35% were seen once. This CDR3 contains 15 residues. Deletions cut 4 bases from V and 5 bases from J, with 16 bases between. Germline V CDR1 and CDR2: SGHRS, YFSETQ. The treatment denotes: approximately nine-day PBMC culture with coronavirus spike peptide pools or control peptides (ViraFEST assay). TCRs were sequenced by ViraFEST after antigen-specific T cells had been expanded with peptide pools. Peptide pools at roughly 10 ug/ml, together with 7.5 to 10 IU/ml IL-2, were added to cultures of approximately 1.9 million PBMCs per well.

The sequenced sample consisted of CD4+ T cells from blood, cultured in vitro. The receptor was derived from a human donor who had recovered from COVID-19. The chain links TRBV5-1 to TRBJ1-5; no definite D call. The CDR3 loop reads CASSVSGRIDQPQHF. In DNA form, the CDR3 reads TGCGCCAGCAGCGTATCGGGAAGGATCGATCAGCCCCAGCATTTT.